This T cell receptor (beta chain) was sequenced in a study of shared clonotypes between healthy human individuals. Study outcomes and limitations: The study found lower generation probabilities in non-shared clonotypes than in those shared by all four donors.

As concerns this clone: Its antigen is unidentified.

An assay was performed, and its level was deep. The table came from immunoSEQ multiplex PCR; TCRdb's copy has only in-frame clones and leaves some out. This sample has about 2,100,000 clones; 85% to 95% occur once, and the top ten carry more than 1.5%. The naive CD8 fraction comprised CD45RO-negative cells positively selected for CCR7 and excluded terminally differentiated effector memory CD45RA+ cells. The germline V gene has CDR1 MDHEN and CDR2 SYDVKM. CDR3 length: 15 residues. The trim removed 2 bases at V and 5 bases at J, leaving 8 bases unmatched. The TCR originated in a man younger than 30 in good health. Some clones in this sample may be carry-over from other donors' samples. The V gene is TRBV28, the J gene TRBJ2-7; the match to TRBD1 covers 8 bases. Sequencing was performed on naive CD8+ T cells from PBMCs. CDR3 region: CASSLISQGANEQYF. The CDR3 coding sequence is TGTGCCAGCAGTTTAATTTCCCAGGGGGCAAACGAGCAGTACTTC.